The sequence of this TCR beta chain was determined in a study of T cell responses to AZD1222 COVID-19 vaccine. Study observations and caveats: A rise in Spike-specific TCR breadth and depth followed two AZD1222 doses. The repertoires were collected only after the peak T cell response.

To note about this clone: Antigen: not known.

The protocol was immunoSEQ multiplex PCR, while the TCRdb copy is restricted to in-frame clones and leaves out a portion. The sample carries about 88,000 clones, around 92% recorded once. Germline V gene lookup returns CDR1 SGHAT and CDR2 FQNNGV. The J segment lost 3 bases and the V segment lost 1 base, leaving 5 bases of the junction unmatched. CDR3 length equals 16 residues. The sequencing used peripheral blood, collected on day 0 of AZD1222 vaccination. This sequence was found in an adult in good health. This sequence joins TRBV11-2 and TRBJ2-2; 7 bases line up with TRBD2. CDR3 in DNA: TGTGCCAGCAGCTTAGTTCCGGGGGGATACACCGGGGAGCTGTTTTTT. Translating it yields CASSLVPGGYTGELFF. The full variable domain, completed using reference TRBV11-2 and TRBJ2-2, is EAGVAQSPRYKIIEKRQSVAFWCNPISGHATLYWYQQILGQGPKLLIQFQNNGVVDDSQLPKDRFSAERLKGVDSTLKIQPAKLEDSAVYLCASSLVPGGYTGELFFGEGSRLTVL.